The 21 T cell receptor beta chains listed next were all sequenced from one sample in a study of cytomegalovirus exposure and HLA in healthy donors. Primers included in the PCR were 60 Vbeta and 13 Jbeta primers. TCRdb keeps only in-frame clones here, not all; method: immunoSEQ multiplex PCR. The top ten clones hold 4.9% of a sample with approximately 160,000 clones, more than 70% of them seen once. The sample comprised PBMCs. Source of these receptors: a male donor in good health and CMV-seronegative.

The chain uses TRBV5-5 and TRBJ2-7, with D tentatively TRBD2 (6 bases). V was shortened by 1 base and J by 3 bases, with 17 bases between the two germline ends. Germline-derived CDR1 and CDR2 are SGHKS and YYEKEE (reference sequence). The CDR3 runs to 16 residues. CDR3 coding DNA: TGTGCCAGCAGCTTGATCTTCGGGGGAGGAGGCTACGAGCAGTACTTC. Its protein product is CASSLIFGGGGYEQYF.

This clone was found a few times. This sequence joins TRBV25-1 and TRBJ1-3; TRBD1 matches at 8 bases. Looked up from germline, CDR1 is MGHDK and CDR2 is SYGVNS. The CDR3 is made up of 16 amino acids. The trim removed 4 bases at V and 0 bases at J, leaving 5 bases unmatched. CDR3 region: CASSAITGGSGNTIYF. CDR3 coding DNA: TGTGCCAGCAGTGCTATAACAGGGGGCTCTGGAAACACCATATATTTT. The full variable domain, with the rest looked up from reference TRBV25-1 and TRBJ1-3, is EADIYQTPRYLVIGTGKKITLECSQTMGHDKMYWYQQDPGMELHLIHYSYGVNSTEKGDLSSESTVSRIRTEHFPLTLESARPSHTSQYLCASSAITGGSGNTIYFGEGSWLTVV.

The V call is TRBV5-5, the J call TRBJ1-1; D is unresolved. The germline V gene has CDR1 SGHKS and CDR2 YYEKEE (reference sequence). V was shortened by 5 bases and J by 4 bases, with 12 bases between the two germline ends. This CDR3 is built from 13 residues. The CDR3 nucleotides read TGTGCCAGCAGTCAGCTAGCTGGCACTGAAGCTTTCTTT. It translates to CASSQLAGTEAFF. The full variable domain, its missing parts supplied by reference TRBV5-5 and TRBJ1-1, is DAGVTQSPTHLIKTRGQQVTLRCSPISGHKSVSWYQQVLGQGPQFIFQYYEKEERGRGNFPDRFSARQFPNYSSELNVNALLLGDSALYLCASSQLAGTEAFFGQGTRLTVV.

In this sample, this clone turned up once. This chain uses TRBV28 with TRBJ2-6; D not certain. The CDR3 sequence is 13 residues long. Germline values: CDR1 MDHEN, CDR2 SYDVKM. The V and J ends lost 8 bases and 1 base respectively, with 6 bases between them. CDR3 residues: CASSLSGANVLTF. The CDR3 DNA sequence: TGTGCCAGCTCTCTTTCTGGGGCCAACGTCCTGACTTTC.

This chain's CDR3 is CASSHQLRDRGPSGANVLTF. CDR3 in DNA: TGCGCCAGCAGCCATCAACTCCGGGACAGGGGTCCCTCTGGGGCCAACGTCCTGACTTTC. J is TRBJ2-6 and V is TRBV4-1; 10 nucleotides line up with TRBD1. The length of the CDR3 is 20 residues. The V gene's germline CDR1 is MGHRA and CDR2 YSYEKL. The ends lost 3 bases at V and 0 bases at J; junction bases unmatched: 11.

The chain employs TRBV13 and TRBJ2-5, with 11 bases aligning to TRBD2. Germline V lookup: CDR1 PRHDT, CDR2 FYEKMQ (reference sequence). This CDR3 comprises 16 residues. V dropped 4 bases and J dropped 3; count of bases not matched to a gene: 7. The CDR3 is CASSYLTSGVEETQYF. The CDR3 DNA reads as TGTGCCAGCAGCTACTTGACTAGCGGGGTAGAAGAGACCCAGTACTTC.

This clone came up once. The genes are TRBV5-8 and TRBJ2-3, with 11 nucleotides matching TRBD1. V shed 3 bases, J shed 4 bases, and the junction held 7 bases outside the gene matches. The CDR3 extends over 16 amino acids. CDR1 and CDR2 from the germline V gene are SGHTS and YDEGEE. CDR3 loop: CASSSDRGRRADTQYF. Written as DNA, the CDR3 is TGTGCCAGCAGCTCGGACAGGGGGCGTAGGGCAGATACGCAGTATTTT.

There are a few counts of this clone. This chain links TRBV5-1 with TRBJ2-2; D unresolved. The V gene's germline CDR1 is SGHRS and CDR2 YFSETQ. V was shortened by 5 bases and J by 4 bases, with 15 bases between the two germline ends. This CDR3 has 15 amino acids. The CDR3 loop reads CASRGGTGGTGELFF. CDR3 DNA: TGCGCCAGCAGAGGCGGAACCGGCGGCACCGGGGAGCTGTTTTTT.

About this clone: This specimen includes other DNA sequences encoding the same CDR3. The chain recombines TRBV6-6 with TRBJ1-6; the D is unclear. CDR3 length equals 16 residues. The germline CDR1 and CDR2 sequences are MNHNY and SVGAGI (reference sequence). CDR3: CASRGSIGTYNSPLHF. Written as DNA, the CDR3 is TGTGCTAGCCGCGGGTCTATCGGGACCTATAATTCACCCCTCCACTTT.

This clone was seen just once. This chain uses TRBV7-3 with TRBJ2-3; 9 nucleotides match TRBD2. Trimming cost V 2 bases and J 5 bases; bases outside gene matches: 5. Germline assignment: CDR1 SGHTA and CDR2 FQGTGA. The length of the CDR3 is 15 residues. The CDR3 DNA reads as TGTGCCAGCAGCTTAGGGGCGGGGGGGCAAGATACGCAGTATTTT. Translating gives CASSLGAGGQDTQYF.

This chain joins TRBV2 and TRBJ1-1; 7 nucleotides match TRBD1. V shed 4 bases and J 6 bases; nucleotides not matched to a gene: 2. This CDR3 comprises 12 residues. Germline-derived CDR1 and CDR2 are SNHLY and FYNNEI. DNA for the CDR3: TGTGCCAGCAGTGGGGACAGTCCTGAAGCTTTCTTT. Translating it yields CASSGDSPEAFF.

This clone was found once. The chain carries TRBV15 and TRBJ1-5; 8 nucleotides align to TRBD1. CDR3 length: 18 residues. Germline V gene data show CDR1 as LNHNV and CDR2 as YYDKDF (reference sequence). J gave up 8 bases and V 1 base, and 16 bases lay outside the gene matches. CDR3 nucleotides: TGTGCCACCAGCAGAGGCCCACTGGGACAGGCCCCAATCGAGCCCCAGCATTTT. Translated, it gives CATSRGPLGQAPIEPQHF.

Only a few counts were recorded for this clone. In DNA form, the CDR3 reads TGTGCCAGCTCACCACCCGGGACAAACCAAGAGACCCAGTACTTC. Its protein product is CASSPPGTNQETQYF. V gene TRBV18 combines with J gene TRBJ2-5; the D gene is possibly TRBD1 (6 bases). CDR3 size: 15 residues. Trimming removed 0 bases from V and 0 bases from J, with 8 bases in between. Germline CDR1 and CDR2: KGHSH and LQKENI.

The V call is TRBV7-6, the J call TRBJ2-2; 7 positions agree with TRBD2. V was clipped by 1 base and J by 4 bases; unmatched bases: 12. Germline CDR1 reads SGHVS; CDR2 reads FNYEAQ. The length of the CDR3 is 18 residues. This CDR3 is CASSLGIGGKSITGELFF. The CDR3 DNA reads as TGTGCCAGCAGCTTAGGAATCGGGGGGAAATCAATCACCGGGGAGCTGTTTTTT.

This sequence joins TRBV2 and TRBJ2-7; tentatively, D is TRBD2 (5 bases). This CDR3 contains 15 residues. CDR1 and CDR2 (germline): SNHLY, FYNNEI. V gave up 4 bases and J gave up 0 bases, with 13 bases separating them. The CDR3 sequence is CASSVSGISSYEQYF. In nucleotides, the CDR3 is TGTGCCAGCAGTGTATCCGGGATTAGCTCCTACGAGCAGTACTTC.

This clone was recorded a few times. V is TRBV9 and J is TRBJ2-5; D might be TRBD1 (8 bases). Trimming pared 3 bases from V and 5 bases from J, leaving 23 bases between. This CDR3 contains 17 residues. Germline V lookup: CDR1 SGDLS, CDR2 YYNGEE. CDR3 residues: CASSGRGGGTGTETQYF. CDR3 nucleotide sequence: TGTGCCAGCAGCGGGAGGGGGGGAGGGACAGGAACCGAGACCCAGTACTTC.

With respect to this clone: A junction end diverges from the germline sequence, so it may reflect a read error. The rearrangement uses TRBV7-9 and TRBJ1-4; no clear D. The CDR3 has 15 amino acids. Per germline, CDR1 SEHNR and CDR2 FQNEAQ (reference sequence). CDR3 loop: CSSSLTLSRDGKLFF. In nucleotides, the CDR3 is TGTTCCAGCAGCTTAACCCTGTCCCGGGATGGAAAACTGTTTTTT.

The V and J genes are TRBV9 and TRBJ1-3; D remains ambiguous. Trimming cost V 0 bases and J 0 bases, with 10 bases left between them. This CDR3 spans 16 amino acids. Germline loops: CDR1 SGDLS, CDR2 YYNGEE. The CDR3 here is CASSVDQASSGNTIYF. CDR3 DNA sequence: TGTGCCAGCAGCGTAGATCAGGCCAGCTCTGGAAACACCATATATTTT.

The gene calls are TRBV27 and TRBJ2-7; D perhaps matches TRBD1 (5 bases). Germline V gene lookup returns CDR1 MNHEY and CDR2 SMNVEV (reference sequence). The CDR3 contains 16 residues. V was clipped by 0 bases and J by 3 bases, with 15 bases between them. The CDR3 sequence is CASSLSGARVLYEQYF. The CDR3 DNA is TGTGCCAGCAGTTTATCAGGGGCCAGGGTCCTCTACGAGCAGTACTTC.

The chain is built from TRBV5-4 and TRBJ2-3; no definite D call. V gave up 4 bases and J gave up 6 bases, with 12 bases separating them. From germline, CDR1 is SGHNT and CDR2 YYREEE (reference sequence). CDR3 size: 13 residues. As DNA, the CDR3 is TGTGCCAGCAGCATCGTAGCCGACGATACGCAGTATTTT. This gives the protein CASSIVADDTQYF. The complete variable domain, with remaining parts taken from reference TRBV5-4 and TRBJ2-3, reads ETGVTQSPTHLIKTRGQQVTLRCSSQSGHNTVSWYQQALGQGPQFIFQYYREEENGRGNFPPRFSGLQFPNYSSELNVNALELDDSALYLCASSIVADDTQYFGPGTRLTVL.

This rearrangement joins TRBV19 to TRBJ1-5; D gene ambiguous. Trimming shortened V by 5 bases and J by 6 bases, and 17 bases separated the two germline ends. CDR1 and CDR2 (germline): LNHDA, SQIVND (reference sequence). This CDR3 has 15 amino acids. CDR3 sequence: CASSSQVVPLQPQHF. In DNA, the CDR3 is TGTGCCAGTAGTTCCCAGGTCGTCCCACTTCAGCCCCAGCATTTT.